Listed below are T cell receptor beta chains from one sample, sequenced in a study of blood T cells in healthy people across ages. TCRdb re-called the 5' RACE reads through MiXCR, storing one row per CDR3 protein. The sample contains more than 1,400,000 distinct CDR3 sequences, approximately 40% of which appear only once. Material: blood. The receptors shown here come from a woman aged 18 to 35 in good health. The CDR3 runs from the conserved cysteine through the conserved F or W. The D gene is left open where the match is weak. The listing skips clone size in some rows; elsewhere it reads once, few, many or a size class.

D	size	V	J	CDR3	DNA
-	many	TRBV5-5	TRBJ2-5	CASSLEPMRETQYF	TGTGCCAGCAGCTTGGAGCCGATGCGAGAGACCCAGTACTTC
TRBD1	-	TRBV27	TRBJ2-3	CASSLFGRGPSDTQYF	TGTGCCAGCAGTTTATTCGGCAGGGGGCCGTCAGATACGCAGTATTTT
TRBD1	-	TRBV4-1	TRBJ1-1	CASSQAHRGRTEAFF	TGCGCCAGCAGCCAAGCTCACAGGGGAAGGACTGAAGCTTTCTTT
-	-	TRBV6-5	TRBJ2-7	CVSSYGGAGGSYEQYF	TGTGTCAGCAGTTACGGAGGGGCAGGGGGCTCCTACGAGCAGTACTTC
-	-	TRBV18	TRBJ2-1	CASSPNEGSYNEQFF	TGTGCCAGCTCACCAAACGAGGGGTCCTACAATGAGCAGTTCTTC
TRBD1	-	TRBV6-5	TRBJ2-7	CASSSGQAVRDEQYF	TGTGCCAGCAGTTCGGGACAGGCGGTCAGGGATGAGCAGTACTTC
-	-	TRBV6-2/TRBV6-3	TRBJ1-6	CASIPSSYNSPLHF	TGTGCCAGCATCCCCAGCTCCTATAATTCACCCCTCCACTTT
TRBD1	few	TRBV3-1	TRBJ2-3	CASSQDDRTGVTDTQYF	TGTGCCAGCAGCCAAGACGATAGGACAGGAGTCACAGATACGCAGTATTTT
TRBD1	once	TRBV4-1	TRBJ1-5	CTSSRTGKGQPQHF	TGCACCAGCAGCCGGACAGGGAAAGGCCAGCCCCAGCATTTT
-	-	TRBV29-1	TRBJ2-3	CSVALANTDTQYF	TGCAGCGTTGCCTTAGCGAACACAGATACGCAGTATTTT
-	few	TRBV6-1	TRBJ2-3	CASSEQMGTQYF	TGTGCCAGCAGTGAACAGATGGGGACGCAGTATTTT
-	few	TRBV10-3	TRBJ2-7	CAISESTLLSSYNEQYF	TGTGCCATCAGTGAGTCGACCCTTCTTAGCTCCTACAATGAGCAGTACTTC
TRBD2	-	TRBV3-1	TRBJ2-5	CASSQDHLAGIQETQYF	TGTGCCAGCAGCCAAGACCATCTAGCGGGGATACAAGAGACCCAGTACTTC
-	-	TRBV12-3/TRBV12-4	TRBJ1-2	CASSFGQTYNYGYTF	TGTGCCAGCAGTTTCGGACAGACATATAACTATGGCTACACCTTC
-	few	TRBV12-3/TRBV12-4	TRBJ2-1	CASSFDRVRYNEQFF	TGTGCCAGCAGTTTCGACCGGGTTCGATACAATGAGCAGTTCTTC
-	few	TRBV12-3/TRBV12-4	TRBJ2-7	CASRGANYEQYF	TGTGCCAGCAGAGGGGCAAACTACGAGCAGTACTTC
-	-	TRBV21-1	TRBJ2-3	CASSKETASTDTQYF	TGTGCCAGCAGCAAAGAAACAGCTAGCACAGATACGCAGTATTTT
TRBD1	many	TRBV29-1	TRBJ2-3	CSVEEGYRGLTDTQYF	TGCAGCGTTGAAGAGGGTTACAGGGGGCTTACAGATACGCAGTATTTT
-	-	TRBV27	TRBJ1-2	CASSPSGFGGYTF	TGTGCCAGCAGTCCCTCAGGGTTCGGTGGCTACACCTTC
-	-	TRBV24-1	TRBJ2-1	CATSDPRRVDEQFF	TGTGCCACCAGTGACCCAAGGAGGGTGGATGAGCAGTTCTTC
TRBD2	-	TRBV6-5	TRBJ2-7	CASSDQGGAIKQHF	TGTGCCAGCAGTGACCAGGGAGGGGCAATAAAACAGCACTTC
TRBD1	-	TRBV20-1	TRBJ2-7	CSAKNSGTGVYEQYF	TGCAGTGCTAAAAATAGCGGGACAGGGGTTTACGAGCAGTACTTC
TRBD1	-	TRBV25-1	TRBJ2-7	CASNAGGLSYEQYF	TGTGCCAGCAATGCAGGGGGCCTATCCTACGAGCAGTACTTC
TRBD1	few	TRBV9	TRBJ2-3	CASSSQGQGYTDTQYF	TGTGCCAGCAGCTCCCAGGGACAGGGATACACAGATACGCAGTATTTT
-	-	TRBV24-1	TRBJ2-3	CATSDSSPNTDTQYF	TGTGCCACCAGTGACTCGTCACCTAACACAGATACGCAGTATTTT
-	-	TRBV5-1	TRBJ2-7	CASSTPGPPGYEQYF	TGCGCCAGCAGCACTCCGGGACCCCCCGGCTACGAGCAGTACTTC
TRBD1	-	TRBV9	TRBJ1-6	CASSVRDRFNSPLHF	TGTGCCAGCAGCGTACGGGACAGATTTAATTCACCCCTCCACTTT
TRBD1	few	TRBV10-3	TRBJ2-6	CASGQTSGANVLTF	TGTGCCTCGGGACAGACCTCTGGGGCCAACGTCCTGACTTTC
TRBD2	-	TRBV20-1	TRBJ2-3	CSATRTSGYTDTQYF	TGCAGTGCTACAAGGACTAGCGGTTACACAGATACGCAGTATTTT
TRBD2	-	TRBV5-1	TRBJ2-7	CASTTSDIAINEQYF	TGCGCCAGCACCACTAGCGATATCGCGATCAATGAGCAGTACTTC
-	few	TRBV6-2/TRBV6-3	TRBJ1-5	CASILDGGNQPQHF	TGTGCCAGCATTTTAGATGGCGGCAATCAGCCCCAGCATTTT
TRBD2	many	TRBV11-2	TRBJ2-1	CASSLVAGYNNEQFF	TGTGCCAGCAGCTTAGTAGCGGGCTATAACAATGAGCAGTTCTTC
-	-	TRBV2	TRBJ2-2	CASSGSGAGTGELFF	TGTGCCAGCAGTGGTTCGGGGGCAGGGACCGGGGAGCTGTTTTTT
-	-	TRBV7-9	TRBJ2-7	CASSLGGRESSYEQYF	TGTGCCAGCAGCTTAGGGGGCAGAGAGAGCTCCTACGAGCAGTACTTC
TRBD1	-	TRBV27	TRBJ1-2	CASPSEGAQDGYTF	TGTGCCAGCCCTTCAGAGGGGGCGCAAGATGGCTACACCTTC
-	-	TRBV11-2	TRBJ2-3	CASSTTLLLGADTQYF	TGTGCCAGCAGCACGACACTTCTTCTGGGCGCAGATACGCAGTATTTT
-	few	TRBV7-2	TRBJ2-1	CASTIGLSSYNEQFF	TGTGCCAGCACCATCGGACTCAGCTCCTACAATGAGCAGTTCTTC
TRBD2	-	TRBV6-6	TRBJ2-3	CASRDGLAGVTTQYF	TGTGCCAGCAGAGATGGACTAGCGGGAGTGACTACGCAGTATTTT
-	many	TRBV7-3	TRBJ2-5	CASSFDRQETQYF	TGTGCCAGCAGTTTCGACAGACAAGAGACCCAGTACTTC
TRBD1	-	TRBV12-3/TRBV12-4	TRBJ1-2	CASGHTDRKGQSYGYTF	TGTGCCAGCGGGCACACGGACAGGAAGGGCCAAAGCTATGGCTACACCTTC
TRBD1	few	TRBV27	TRBJ1-1	CASSFRTGGYTEAFF	TGTGCCAGCAGTTTCCGCACAGGGGGCTACACTGAAGCTTTCTTT
-	-	TRBV12-3/TRBV12-4	TRBJ1-6	CASSFYGGPLHF	TGTGCCAGCAGTTTTTACGGAGGTCCCCTCCACTTT
-	-	TRBV2	TRBJ2-5	CASRGLQGGETQYF	TGTGCCAGCAGAGGCCTACAGGGTGGAGAGACCCAGTACTTC
-	-	TRBV30	TRBJ2-7	CAWRTGLGVYEQYF	TGTGCCTGGAGGACCGGTCTGGGTGTCTACGAGCAGTACTTC
TRBD2	-	TRBV5-6	TRBJ2-3	CASSRGLAGKDTQYF	TGTGCCAGCAGCCGCGGCCTAGCGGGAAAAGATACGCAGTATTTT
-	-	TRBV28	TRBJ2-1	CASSSSLRDLLGNEQFF	TGTGCCAGCAGTTCAAGTTTAAGGGACCTTTTAGGCAATGAGCAGTTCTTC
-	few	TRBV27	TRBJ1-4	CASSPHATDNEKLFF	TGTGCCAGCAGTCCTCACGCAACCGATAATGAAAAACTGTTTTTT
TRBD2	-	TRBV20-1	TRBJ2-5	CSASAPASGTKETQYF	TGCAGTGCTAGCGCCCCTGCTAGCGGGACAAAAGAGACCCAGTACTTC
-	-	TRBV18	TRBJ2-3	CASSPGQFRPGHLALTDTQYF	TGTGCCAGCTCACCGGGTCAATTCAGACCGGGACACCTCGCCTTGACAGATACGCAGTATTTT
-	-	TRBV11-2	TRBJ2-3	CASSLGLAGSGDDTQYF	TGTGCCAGCAGCTTAGGCTTGGCAGGCTCCGGGGATGATACGCAGTATTTT
-	few	TRBV12-3/TRBV12-4	TRBJ1-5	CASSSQGTNQPQHF	TGTGCCAGCTCCTCCCAGGGTACCAATCAGCCCCAGCATTTT
-	few	TRBV21-1	TRBJ2-3	CASSNTPRGTSGASSTDTQYF	TGTGCCAGCAGCAACACGCCACGGGGGACTAGCGGAGCGTCTAGCACAGATACGCAGTATTTT
-	-	TRBV6-1	TRBJ2-2	CASSVRAWGELFF	TGTGCCAGCAGTGTTCGGGCCTGGGGGGAGCTGTTTTTT
-	-	TRBV4-1	TRBJ2-2	CASSQESAGGSTGELFF	TGCGCCAGCAGCCAAGAGTCAGCAGGAGGGAGCACCGGGGAGCTGTTTTTT
TRBD1	-	TRBV28	TRBJ2-7	CASRTGSIGSYEQYF	TGTGCCAGCAGGACAGGGAGTATAGGGTCCTACGAGCAGTACTTC
TRBD2	-	TRBV7-3	TRBJ2-7	CASSVLAGPYEQYF	TGTGCCAGCAGCGTACTAGCGGGCCCCTACGAGCAGTACTTC
TRBD2	few	TRBV5-1	TRBJ2-3	CAGSLGSSGGTDTQYF	TGCGCCGGCAGCTTGGGCTCTAGCGGCGGCACAGATACGCAGTATTTT